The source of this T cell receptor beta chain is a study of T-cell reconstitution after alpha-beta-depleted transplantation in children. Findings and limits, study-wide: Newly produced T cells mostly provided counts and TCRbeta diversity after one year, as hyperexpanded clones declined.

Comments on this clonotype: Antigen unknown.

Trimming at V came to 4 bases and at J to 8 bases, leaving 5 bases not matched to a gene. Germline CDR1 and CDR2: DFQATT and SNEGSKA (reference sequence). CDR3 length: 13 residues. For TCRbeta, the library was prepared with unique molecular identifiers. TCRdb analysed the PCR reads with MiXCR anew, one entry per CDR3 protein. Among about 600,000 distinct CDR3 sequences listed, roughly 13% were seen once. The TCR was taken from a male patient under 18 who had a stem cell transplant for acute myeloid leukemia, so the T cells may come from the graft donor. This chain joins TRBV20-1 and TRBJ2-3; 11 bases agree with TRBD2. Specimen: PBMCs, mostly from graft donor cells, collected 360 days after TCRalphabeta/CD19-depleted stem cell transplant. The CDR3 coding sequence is TGCAGTGCTAAACCGGGACTAGCGGCTACGCAGTATTTT. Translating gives CSAKPGLAATQYF.